Shown below are 7 T cell receptor beta chains from a single sample sequenced in a study of blood T cell repertoires in COVID-19. Some clones are missing from TCRdb's copy, which holds only in-frame ones; the method was immunoSEQ multiplex PCR. The sample contains under 250,000 clones, 80% to 90% of which appear only once. Sequenced: peripheral blood. The receptors derive from a man aged 50-59 years who had recovered from COVID-19.

This chain uses TRBV7-8 with TRBJ2-7, with 7 bases matching TRBD1. The germline V gene encodes CDR1 SGHVS and CDR2 FQNEAQ. The CDR3 covers 12 residues. V was clipped by 5 bases and J by 6 bases; unmatched bases: 4. The CDR3: CASSRNRGEQYF. The CDR3 bases are TGTGCCAGCAGCCGGAACAGGGGCGAGCAGTACTTC.

CDR3 in amino acids: CAWSGRGSYEQYF. The CDR3 DNA sequence: TGTGCCTGGAGTGGACGGGGCTCCTACGAGCAGTACTTC. The chain joins TRBV30 to TRBJ2-7; a possible D gene is TRBD2 (5 bases). This CDR3 comprises 13 residues. CDR1 GTSNPN and CDR2 SVGIG come from the germline V gene (reference sequence). The V gene lost 1 base and the J gene lost 0 bases, with 7 bases spanning the gap.

The chain carries TRBV2 and TRBJ2-2; 11 positions match TRBD1. Germline loops: CDR1 SNHLY, CDR2 FYNNEI. The CDR3 is 16 amino acids. J lost 5 bases, V lost 7 bases, and 9 bases had no gene match. This CDR3 is CASTLRTGGATGELFF. The CDR3 bases are TGTGCCAGCACCCTCAGGACAGGGGGCGCAACCGGGGAGCTGTTTTTT.

This chain uses TRBV5-1 with TRBJ2-3, with a tentative D call TRBD1 (5 bases). CDR1 is SGHRS and CDR2 is YFSETQ in the germline V gene. The CDR3 is 16 residues long. Trimming pared 0 bases from V and 6 bases from J, leaving 17 bases between. Here the CDR3 DNA reads TGCGCCAGCAGCTTGGGGGCCAGGGTTGGGCAGGATACGCAGTATTTT. Its translation: CASSLGARVGQDTQYF.

The chain uses TRBV30 and TRBJ1-6; possible D gene TRBD1, 6 bases. Germline loops: CDR1 GTSNPN, CDR2 SVGIG (reference sequence). V gave up 4 bases and J gave up 7 bases, with 11 bases separating them. This CDR3 has 13 amino acids. CDR3 region: CAWNTGHNSPLHF. As DNA, the CDR3 is TGTGCCTGGAATACAGGGCACAATTCACCCCTCCACTTT. Full variable domain (missing parts from reference TRBV30 and TRBJ1-6): SQTIHQWPATLVQPVGSPLSLECTVEGTSNPNLYWYRQAAGRGLQLLFYSVGIGQISSEVPQNLSASRPQDRQFILSSKKLLLSDSGFYLCAWNTGHNSPLHFGNGTRLTVT.

The gene calls are TRBV10-2 and TRBJ2-3; 8 bases align to TRBD2. The CDR3 consists of 13 residues. The V segment lost 8 bases and the J segment 10 bases; nucleotides outside the gene matches: 11. Germline V gene sequence: CDR1 WSHSY, CDR2 SAAADI. This chain's CDR3 is CASREGKAWAQYF. The DNA for the CDR3 is TGCGCCAGCCGGGAGGGCAAAGCTTGGGCGCAGTATTTT.

The V and J genes are TRBV19 and TRBJ2-1, with 9 bases identical to TRBD2. After removal of 5 bases from V and 7 bases from J, the junction contained 12 bases not matched to a gene. CDR1 LNHDA and CDR2 SQIVND come from the germline V gene (reference sequence). This CDR3 region has 16 residues. The CDR3 DNA reads TGTGCCAGTAGTCAACGGGGTAGCGGGAGTAGAAATGAGCAGTTCTTC. As protein: CASSQRGSGSRNEQFF.